These T cell receptor beta chains were read from a single sample in a study of T-cell reconstitution after alpha-beta-depleted transplantation in children. TCRdb re-called the PCR reads through MiXCR, storing one row per CDR3 protein. The profile shows 500,000 or so distinct CDR3 sequences, 32% of them singletons. Material: PBMCs from the stem cell graft donor, obtained from the stem cell graft. The receptors stem from a human donor who donated a stem cell graft to a child with aplastic anemia. The CDR3 runs from the conserved cysteine through the conserved F or W. Each record gives: V gene, D gene, J gene, clone size, CDR3 DNA, CDR3 protein. The D gene is left open where the match is weak. A clone size is listed for some rows: how often the clone was seen (once, few, many), or a class if it is expanded.

V: TRBV12-3/TRBV12-4
D: -
J: TRBJ2-7
size: -
DNA: TGTGCCAGCAGTTTATACAGGGCGAAGGACGAGCAGTACTTC
CDR3: CASSLYRAKDEQYF

V: TRBV20-1
D: -
J: TRBJ2-7
size: few
DNA: TGCAGTGCTAGCCGGGACGGCAGACCCTACGAGCAGTACTTC
CDR3: CSASRDGRPYEQYF

V: TRBV30
D: -
J: TRBJ1-4
size: -
DNA: TGTGCCTGGAGTAGGGGACGGGAAAAACTGTTTTTT
CDR3: CAWSRGREKLFF

V: TRBV10-3
D: -
J: TRBJ2-2
size: -
DNA: TGTGCCATCAGTGAGAGGAGGGAGGTCACCGGGGAGCTGTTTTTT
CDR3: CAISERREVTGELFF

V: TRBV20-1
D: TRBD1
J: TRBJ2-7
size: -
DNA: TGCAGTGCGGAGGACAGGGGATACGAGCAGTACTTC
CDR3: CSAEDRGYEQYF

V: TRBV20-1
D: TRBD2
J: TRBJ2-5
size: -
DNA: TGCAGTGCTAGAGATTTGGCTAGCGGACAAGAGACCCAGTACTTC
CDR3: CSARDLASGQETQYF

V: TRBV9
D: TRBD1
J: TRBJ2-2
size: -
DNA: TGTGCCAGCAGCCTGCGGGACAGGGGTTCTCCTCACGGGGAGCTGTTTTTT
CDR3: CASSLRDRGSPHGELFF

V: TRBV7-2
D: -
J: TRBJ2-1
size: few
DNA: TGTGCCAGCAGCTATAGACCCGGAGATAGTGAGCAGTTCTTC
CDR3: CASSYRPGDSEQFF

V: TRBV29-1
D: -
J: TRBJ2-1
size: -
DNA: TGCAGCGGTAGACAGGGAGGTCCGTACAATGAGCAGTTCTTC
CDR3: CSGRQGGPYNEQFF

V: TRBV7-2
D: -
J: TRBJ2-3
size: -
DNA: TGTGCCAGCAGCGTGAATAAGGCCGGGATGCAGTATTTT
CDR3: CASSVNKAGMQYF

V: TRBV20-1
D: TRBD1
J: TRBJ2-7
size: -
DNA: TGCAGTGCTACCGGGACAGAGACCTACGAGCAGTACTTC
CDR3: CSATGTETYEQYF

V: TRBV12-3/TRBV12-4
D: TRBD2
J: TRBJ2-3
size: -
DNA: TGTGCCAGCAGTCCCCCCCCTGGGGGGGGACCAGATACGCAGTATTTT
CDR3: CASSPPPGGGPDTQYF

V: TRBV6-1
D: -
J: TRBJ2-3
size: few
DNA: TGTGCCAGCAGACACCTCCGGGACAATGGGGGCTCTAGCACAGATACGCAGTATTTT
CDR3: CASRHLRDNGGSSTDTQYF

V: TRBV7-9
D: -
J: TRBJ1-2
size: -
DNA: TGTGCCAGCAGCTTAGCAGGGATTGCGAACTATGGCTACACCTTC
CDR3: CASSLAGIANYGYTF

V: TRBV15
D: TRBD1
J: TRBJ1-4
size: few
DNA: TGTGCCACCAGCAGGGACAGGGGCAATGAAAAACTGTTTTTT
CDR3: CATSRDRGNEKLFF

V: TRBV6-4
D: TRBD2
J: TRBJ2-3
size: many
DNA: TGTGCCAGCAGTGACTCGATCTCCCGGGAGGGCACACATACGCAGTATTTT
CDR3: CASSDSISREGTHTQYF

V: TRBV6-6
D: -
J: TRBJ2-5
size: few
DNA: TGTGCCAGCAGTCCGTCCTCTCAAGGGGCCCAGTACTTC
CDR3: CASSPSSQGAQYF

V: TRBV29-1
D: TRBD2
J: TRBJ2-1
size: -
DNA: TGCAGCGCGACTAGCGTTCACTCCTACAATGAGCAGTTCTTC
CDR3: CSATSVHSYNEQFF

V: TRBV6-2/TRBV6-3
D: -
J: TRBJ1-2
size: few
DNA: TGTGCCAGCAGTTTCGGCGGGACGGGGCGTAACTATGGCTACACCTTC
CDR3: CASSFGGTGRNYGYTF

V: TRBV5-6
D: TRBD2
J: TRBJ2-3
size: -
DNA: TGTGCCAGCAGCTTGGAAAGCGGGAGACGCACAGATACGCAGTATTTT
CDR3: CASSLESGRRTDTQYF

V: TRBV5-1
D: -
J: TRBJ1-5
size: few
DNA: TGCGCCAGCAGCCCCGGGGGGCGGATGAAACAGCCCCAGCATTTT
CDR3: CASSPGGRMKQPQHF

V: TRBV6-1
D: -
J: TRBJ2-3
size: -
DNA: TGTGCCAGCAGCCCCCCCGGGGGTACGCAGTATTTT
CDR3: CASSPPGGTQYF